The 20 T cell receptor beta chains in this list originate from one sample, sequenced in a study of T cells in women clearing cervical HPV infection. The repertoire was sequenced with immunoSEQ multiplex PCR; TCRdb's copy has only in-frame clones and lacks some. The sample has 25,000 to 40,000 clones. Sequencing was performed on blood buffy coat. The receptor set was obtained from a woman between 18 and 70 years old with a cervical HPV16 infection that either progressed to CIN3+ or cleared (not recorded which).

A remark on this clone: Read data end 3 residues before the CDR3 end; the end is taken from the germline J gene. This rearrangement joins TRBV2 to TRBJ2-3; no definite D call. The CDR3 is 13 residues long. Trimming left V 6 bases short and J 8 bases short, with 15 bases between. Germline loops: CDR1 SNHLY, CDR2 FYNNEI. The CDR3 reads CASSQLRTGTQYF. The sequenced part of the CDR3 DNA is TGTGCCAGCAGCCAGCTACGAACGGGTACG.

Turning to this clone: The read comes to an end 3 residues before the CDR3 does, leaving the germline J gene to fill in the end. The chain uses TRBV7-9 and TRBJ1-4; 7 bases align to TRBD1. The CDR3 loop spans 13 amino acids. Germline values: CDR1 SEHNR, CDR2 FQNEAQ (reference sequence). The CDR3 DNA, read in part, is TGTGCCAGCAGCCCCACAGGGGATTCACCA. It is translated as CASSPTGDSP. The entire CDR3 protein reads CASSPTGDSPLFF.

CDR3 region: CAISSTGGNEQFF. CDR3 DNA, as far as it was read: TGTGCCATCAGTTCGACAGGGGGGAATGAG. V and J are TRBV10-3 and TRBJ2-1; TRBD1 agrees at 9 bases. The sequenced fragment ends 3 residues before the CDR3 boundary, so the rest is inferred from the germline J gene. The germline gives CDR1 ENHRY, CDR2 SYGVKD. CDR3 size: 13 residues. The junction had 3 bases not matched to a gene; V was cut back by 5 bases and J by 7 bases.

About this clone itself: The read terminates 3 residues before the CDR3 end, so the remaining end is supplied by the germline J gene. The V gene is TRBV6-2 or TRBV6-3, the J gene TRBJ2-3; TRBD2 might be the D (5 bases). The CDR3 length is 13 residues. The V end was cut by 6 bases, the J end by 4 bases, with 11 bases between. Germline CDR1 MNHEY, CDR2 SVGEGT. The DNA read from the CDR3 is TGTGCCAGCAGCCGCCCGGGGTCAGATACG. Encoded protein: CASSRPGSDT. The CDR3 in its entirety is CASSRPGSDTQYF.

About this clone itself: Read coverage stops 3 residues before the CDR3 terminus; the germline J gene supplies the remainder. The chain links TRBV20-1 to TRBJ2-1; 9 nucleotides agree with TRBD1. Trimming removed 6 bases from V and 5 bases from J; junction bases left unmatched: 5. The germline gives CDR1 DFQATT, CDR2 SNEGSKA (reference sequence). This CDR3 is built from 13 residues. CDR3 DNA (partial): TGCAGTGCATGGACAGGGGCCGACAATGAG. Its translation: CSAWTGADNE. The whole CDR3 sequence reads CSAWTGADNEQFF.

As concerns this clone: The missing CDR3 end, 3 residues past where the read stops, is filled in from the germline J gene. The rearrangement uses TRBV11-3 and TRBJ2-1; 8 bases align to TRBD2. V dropped 1 base and J dropped 8; count of bases not matched to a gene: 7. Germline V gene data show CDR1 as SGHNT and CDR2 as YENEEA. The CDR3 has 15 amino acids. The CDR3 bases that were read are TGTGCCAGCAGCTTAGTTGCGGGGGGCCCACATGAG. Protein product: CASSLVAGGPHE. The full CDR3 sequence reads CASSLVAGGPHEQFF.

Details on this clone: The read finishes 3 residues shy of the CDR3 end, and the germline J gene is used to complete it. This rearrangement joins TRBV30 to TRBJ2-7, with D perhaps TRBD2 (5 bases). Germline assignment: CDR1 GTSNPN and CDR2 SVGIG (reference sequence). The CDR3 extends over 13 amino acids. V was shortened by 0 bases and J by 0 bases, with 6 bases between the two germline ends. CDR3: CAWSVSGSYEQYF. The part of the CDR3 DNA that was read is TGTGCCTGGAGTGTAAGCGGCTCCTACGAG.

On this clone: The read gets to within 3 residues of the CDR3 end, and the germline J gene fills in the rest. The V call is TRBV2, the J call TRBJ1-2; D remains unclear. V lost 6 bases and J 7 bases, leaving 15 bases between the germline ends. Germline V CDR1 and CDR2: SNHLY, FYNNEI. This CDR3 contains 13 residues. Here the CDR3 reads CASSTGYFGGYTF. The sequenced part of the CDR3 DNA is TGTGCCAGCAGCACCGGGTACTTCGGTGGC.

As for this clone: The read terminates 3 residues before the CDR3 end, so the remaining end is supplied by the germline J gene. V gene TRBV5-1 combines with J gene TRBJ1-1, with 8 nucleotides matching TRBD1. J was trimmed by 7 bases and V by 0 bases; bases with no gene match: 5. The CDR3 runs to 14 residues. The germline gives CDR1 SGHRS, CDR2 YFSETQ. CDR3 in amino acids: CASSLGTGGFEAFF. Incomplete CDR3 DNA: TGCGCCAGCAGCTTGGGTACAGGGGGATTTGAA.

About this clone: With the read ending 3 residues before the CDR3 end, the germline J gene is used to fill in that end. This chain links TRBV4-2 with TRBJ1-3, with TRBD1 identical over 7 bases. Germline V lookup: CDR1 LGHNA, CDR2 YNFKEQ. V shed 0 bases, J shed 0 bases, and the junction held 17 bases outside the gene matches. The CDR3 runs to 21 residues. The covered CDR3 bases are TGTGCCAGCAGCCAAGAGGTCCTCGGCAGGGGGAGGGTCAGCTCTGGAAACACC. Amino acid sequence: CASSQEVLGRGRVSSGNT. The whole CDR3 reads CASSQEVLGRGRVSSGNTIYF.

A remark on this clone: Coverage ceases 3 residues before the CDR3 finishes, and the germline J gene fills in the end. The gene calls are TRBV7-9 and TRBJ1-1; tentative D call: TRBD1 (6 bases). Germline V gene sequence: CDR1 SEHNR, CDR2 FQNEAQ (reference sequence). There are 15 residues in the CDR3. Trimming stripped 5 bases from V and 5 bases from J, with 18 bases between. The CDR3 bases that were read are TGTGCCAGCAGCCCACAATCGGGGGGCAGGACTGAA. Protein: CASSPQSGGRTE. The entire CDR3 sequence reads CASSPQSGGRTEAFF. The entire variable domain, with the rest obtained from reference TRBV7-9 and TRBJ1-1, is as follows: DTGVSQNPRHKITKRGQNVTFRCDPISEHNRLYWYRQTLGQGPEFLTYFQNEAQLEKSRLLSDRFSAERPKGSFSTLEIQRTEQGDSAMYLCASSPQSGGRTEAFFGQGTRLTVV.

The CDR3 sequence: CSALGGDQPQHF. CDR3 bases read: TGCAGTGCGTTGGGGGGGGATCAGCCC. The gene calls are TRBV20-1 and TRBJ1-5; possibly TRBD1 for D (5 bases). The CDR3 end is not reached by the read, which stops 3 residues before it; the germline J gene fills it in. V was cut by 6 bases and J by 5 bases, with 11 bases left in between. Per germline, CDR1 DFQATT and CDR2 SNEGSKA (reference sequence). This CDR3 spans 12 amino acids.

Regarding this clone: The read halts 3 residues ahead of the CDR3 end, with the missing end drawn from the germline J gene. This chain links TRBV11-2 with TRBJ2-4; TRBD2 aligns across 9 bases. The CDR3 covers 15 residues. The J segment lost 7 bases and the V segment lost 7 bases, leaving 11 bases of the junction unmatched. The germline V gene encodes CDR1 SGHAT and CDR2 FQNNGV. CDR3 bases read: TGTGCCAGCACCGATGAGGAGCGGGAGGACAACATT. Amino acid sequence: CASTDEEREDNI. The entire CDR3 is CASTDEEREDNIQYF.

Of note for this clone: Read data end 3 residues before the CDR3 end; the end is taken from the germline J gene. J is TRBJ2-5 and V is TRBV7-9, with 11 bases aligning to TRBD2. Trimming at V came to 3 bases and at J to 3 bases, leaving 3 bases not matched to a gene. CDR3 length: 15 residues. Germline assignment: CDR1 SEHNR and CDR2 FQNEAQ (reference sequence). Incomplete CDR3 DNA: TGTGCCAGCAGCTTCTCGACTAGCGGGGAAGAGACC. Translated: CASSFSTSGEET. In full, the CDR3 reads CASSFSTSGEETQYF.

The CDR3 sequence is CSVAQGPYEQYF. The part of the CDR3 DNA that was read is TGCAGCGTTGCGCAGGGCCCCTACGAG. J is TRBJ2-7 and V is TRBV29-1; D is possibly TRBD1 (5 bases). The read finishes 3 residues shy of the CDR3 end, and the germline J gene is used to complete it. V was cut by 4 bases and J by 2 bases, with 9 bases left in between. CDR1 and CDR2 from the germline V gene are SQVTM and ANQGSEA. The CDR3 is 12 amino acids.

Notes on this clone: The read terminates 3 residues ahead of where the CDR3 ends, so the germline J gene completes it. J is TRBJ1-2 and V is TRBV5-6, with D tentatively TRBD1 (5 bases). This CDR3 is 14 amino acids long. Trimming shortened V by 1 base and J by 1 base, and 8 bases separated the two germline ends. Germline assignment: CDR1 SGHDT and CDR2 YYEEEE. CDR3 amino acids: CASSLLDNNYGYTF. CDR3 DNA (partial): TGTGCCAGCAGCTTGTTGGACAATAACTATGGC.

As for this clone: The CDR3 is cut off 3 residues early in the read; its end comes from the germline J gene. The genes are TRBV20-1 and TRBJ1-1; D gene unclear. V dropped 6 bases and J dropped 0 bases, with 11 bases sitting between them. Germline V gene sequence: CDR1 DFQATT, CDR2 SNEGSKA (reference sequence). The CDR3 sequence is 13 residues long. The CDR3 loop reads CSAPAALNTEAFF. CDR3 bases read: TGCAGTGCCCCCGCGGCGCTGAACACTGAA.

By frequency, this clone registers medium-sized. The sequenced fragment ends 3 residues before the CDR3 boundary, so the rest is inferred from the germline J gene. The rearrangement uses TRBV20-1 and TRBJ2-4, with 9 positions matching TRBD2. CDR3 length: 13 amino acids. Germline assignment: CDR1 DFQATT and CDR2 SNEGSKA (reference sequence). V shed 3 bases, J shed 9 bases, and the junction held 6 bases outside the gene matches. CDR3 protein: CSARSLAGTIQYF. The CDR3 bases that were read are TGCAGTGCTAGGAGCCTAGCGGGGACCATT.

A remark on this clone: The CDR3 is cut off 3 residues early in the read; its end comes from the germline J gene. The V and J genes are TRBV6-2 or TRBV6-3 and TRBJ1-2; possible D gene TRBD1, 5 bases. The CDR3 has 15 amino acids. Germline-derived CDR1 and CDR2 are MNHEY and SVGEGT. CDR3 sequence reads: CASRAGGGADNDYTF. The sequenced part of the CDR3 DNA is TGTGCCAGCAGGGCCGGCGGGGGTGCTGACAATGAC.

Of note for this clone: The CDR3 goes on 3 residues after the read ends, and that part is filled in from the germline J gene. V and J are TRBV7-2 and TRBJ2-3; D is unclear. CDR1 is SGHTA and CDR2 is FQGNSA in the germline V gene. The CDR3 is 11 residues long. The CDR3 spells CASSFSQTQYF. Partial CDR3 DNA: TGTGCCAGCAGCTTTTCCCAGACG.